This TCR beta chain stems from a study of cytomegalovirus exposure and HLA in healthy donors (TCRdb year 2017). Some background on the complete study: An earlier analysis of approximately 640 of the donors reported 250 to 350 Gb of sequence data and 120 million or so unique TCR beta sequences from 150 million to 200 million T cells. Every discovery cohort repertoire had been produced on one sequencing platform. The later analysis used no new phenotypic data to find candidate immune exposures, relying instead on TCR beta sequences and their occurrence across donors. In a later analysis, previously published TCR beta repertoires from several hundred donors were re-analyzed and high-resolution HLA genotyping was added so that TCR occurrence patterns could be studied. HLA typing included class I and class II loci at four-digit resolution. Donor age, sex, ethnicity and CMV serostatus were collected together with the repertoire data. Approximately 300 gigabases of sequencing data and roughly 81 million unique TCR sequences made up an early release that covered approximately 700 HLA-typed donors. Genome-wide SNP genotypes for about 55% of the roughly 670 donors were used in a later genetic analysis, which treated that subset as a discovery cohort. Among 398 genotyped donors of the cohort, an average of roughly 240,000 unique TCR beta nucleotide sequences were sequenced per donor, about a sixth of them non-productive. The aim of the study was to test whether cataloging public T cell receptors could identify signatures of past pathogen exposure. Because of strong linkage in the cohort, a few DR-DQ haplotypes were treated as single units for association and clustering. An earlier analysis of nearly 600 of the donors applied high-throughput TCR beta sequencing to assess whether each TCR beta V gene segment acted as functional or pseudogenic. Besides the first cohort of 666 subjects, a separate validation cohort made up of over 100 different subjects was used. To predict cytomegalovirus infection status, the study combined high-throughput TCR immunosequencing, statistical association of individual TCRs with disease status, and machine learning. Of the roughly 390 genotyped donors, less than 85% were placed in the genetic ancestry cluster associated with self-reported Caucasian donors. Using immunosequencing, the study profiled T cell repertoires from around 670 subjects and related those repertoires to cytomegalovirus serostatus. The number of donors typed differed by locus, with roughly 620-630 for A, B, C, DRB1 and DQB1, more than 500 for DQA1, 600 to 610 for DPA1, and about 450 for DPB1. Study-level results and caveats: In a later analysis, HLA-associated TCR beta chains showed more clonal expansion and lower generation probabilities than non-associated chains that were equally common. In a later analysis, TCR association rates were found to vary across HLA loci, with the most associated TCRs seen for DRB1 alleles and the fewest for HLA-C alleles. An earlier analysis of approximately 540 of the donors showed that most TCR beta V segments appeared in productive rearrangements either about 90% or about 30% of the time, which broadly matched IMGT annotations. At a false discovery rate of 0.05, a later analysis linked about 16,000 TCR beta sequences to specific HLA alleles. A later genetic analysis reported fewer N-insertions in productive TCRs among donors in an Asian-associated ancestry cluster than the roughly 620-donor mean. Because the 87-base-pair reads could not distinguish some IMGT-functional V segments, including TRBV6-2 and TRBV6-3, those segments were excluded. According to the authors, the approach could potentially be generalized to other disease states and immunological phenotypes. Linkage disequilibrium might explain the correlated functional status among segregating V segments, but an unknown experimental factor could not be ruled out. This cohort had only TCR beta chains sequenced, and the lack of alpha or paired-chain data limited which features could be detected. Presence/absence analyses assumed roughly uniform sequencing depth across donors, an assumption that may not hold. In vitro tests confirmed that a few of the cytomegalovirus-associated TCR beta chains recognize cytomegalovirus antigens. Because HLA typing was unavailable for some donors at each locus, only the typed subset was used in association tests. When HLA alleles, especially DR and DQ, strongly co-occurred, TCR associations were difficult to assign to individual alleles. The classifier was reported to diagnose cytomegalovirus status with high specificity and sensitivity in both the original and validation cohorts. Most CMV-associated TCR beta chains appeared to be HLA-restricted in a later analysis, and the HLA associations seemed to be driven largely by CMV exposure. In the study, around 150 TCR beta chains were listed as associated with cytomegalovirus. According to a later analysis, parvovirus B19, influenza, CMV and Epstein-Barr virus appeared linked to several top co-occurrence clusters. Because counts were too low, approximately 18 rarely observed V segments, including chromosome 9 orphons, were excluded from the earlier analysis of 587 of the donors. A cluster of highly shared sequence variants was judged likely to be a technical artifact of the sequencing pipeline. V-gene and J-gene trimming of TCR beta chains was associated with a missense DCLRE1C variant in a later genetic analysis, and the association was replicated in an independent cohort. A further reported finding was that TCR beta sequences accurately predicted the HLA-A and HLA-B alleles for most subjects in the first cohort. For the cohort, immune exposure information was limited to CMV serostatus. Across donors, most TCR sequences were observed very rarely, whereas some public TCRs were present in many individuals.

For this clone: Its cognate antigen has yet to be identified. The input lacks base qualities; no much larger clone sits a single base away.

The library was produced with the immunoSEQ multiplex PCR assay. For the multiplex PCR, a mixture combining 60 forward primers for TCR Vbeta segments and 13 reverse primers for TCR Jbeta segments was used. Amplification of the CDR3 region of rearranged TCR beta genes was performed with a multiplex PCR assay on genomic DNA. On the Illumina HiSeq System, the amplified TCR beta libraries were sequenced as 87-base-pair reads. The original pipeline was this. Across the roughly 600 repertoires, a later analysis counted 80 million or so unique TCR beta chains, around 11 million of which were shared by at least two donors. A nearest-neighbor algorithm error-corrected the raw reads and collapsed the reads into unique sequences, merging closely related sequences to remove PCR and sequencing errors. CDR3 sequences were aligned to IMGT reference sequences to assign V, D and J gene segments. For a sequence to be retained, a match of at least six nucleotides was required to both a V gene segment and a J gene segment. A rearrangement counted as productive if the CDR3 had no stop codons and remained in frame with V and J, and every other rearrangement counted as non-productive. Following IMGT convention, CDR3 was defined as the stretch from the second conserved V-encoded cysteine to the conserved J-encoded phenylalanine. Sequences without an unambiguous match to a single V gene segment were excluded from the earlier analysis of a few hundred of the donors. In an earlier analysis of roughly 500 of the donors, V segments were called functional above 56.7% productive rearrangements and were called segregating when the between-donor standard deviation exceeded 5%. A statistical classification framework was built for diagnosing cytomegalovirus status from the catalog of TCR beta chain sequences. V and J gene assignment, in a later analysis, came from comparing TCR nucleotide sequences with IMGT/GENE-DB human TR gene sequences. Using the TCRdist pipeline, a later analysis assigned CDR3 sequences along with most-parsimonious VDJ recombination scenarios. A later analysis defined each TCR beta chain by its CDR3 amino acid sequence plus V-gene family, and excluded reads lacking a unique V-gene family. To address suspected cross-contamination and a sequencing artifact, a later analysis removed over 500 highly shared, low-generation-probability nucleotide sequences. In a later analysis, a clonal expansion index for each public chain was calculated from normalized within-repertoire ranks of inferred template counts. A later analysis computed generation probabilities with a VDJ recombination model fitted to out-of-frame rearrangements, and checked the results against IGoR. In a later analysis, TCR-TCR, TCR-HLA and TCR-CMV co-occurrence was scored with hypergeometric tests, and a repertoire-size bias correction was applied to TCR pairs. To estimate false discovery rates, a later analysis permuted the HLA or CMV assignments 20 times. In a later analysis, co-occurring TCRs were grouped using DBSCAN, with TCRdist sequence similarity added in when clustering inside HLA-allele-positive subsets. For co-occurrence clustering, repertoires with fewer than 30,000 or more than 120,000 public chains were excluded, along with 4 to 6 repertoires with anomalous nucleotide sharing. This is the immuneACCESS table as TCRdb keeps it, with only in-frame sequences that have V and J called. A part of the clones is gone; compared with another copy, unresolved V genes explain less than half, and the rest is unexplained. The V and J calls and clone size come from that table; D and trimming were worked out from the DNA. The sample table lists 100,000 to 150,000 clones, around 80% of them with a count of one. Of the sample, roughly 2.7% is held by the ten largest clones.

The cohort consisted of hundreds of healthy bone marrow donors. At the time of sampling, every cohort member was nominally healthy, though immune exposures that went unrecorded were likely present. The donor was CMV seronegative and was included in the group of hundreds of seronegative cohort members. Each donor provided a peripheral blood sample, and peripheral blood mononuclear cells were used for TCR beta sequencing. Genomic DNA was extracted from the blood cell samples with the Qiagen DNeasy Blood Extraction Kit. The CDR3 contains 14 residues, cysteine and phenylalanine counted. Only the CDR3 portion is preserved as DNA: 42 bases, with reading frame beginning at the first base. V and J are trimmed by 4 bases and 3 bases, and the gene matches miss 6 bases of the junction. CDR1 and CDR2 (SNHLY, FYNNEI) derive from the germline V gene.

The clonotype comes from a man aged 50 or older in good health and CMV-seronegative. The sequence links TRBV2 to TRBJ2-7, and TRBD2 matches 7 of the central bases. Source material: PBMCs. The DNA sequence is TGTGCCAGCAGTGGGACTAGAGGTCGCTACGAGCAGTACTTC. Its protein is CASSGTRGRYEQYF.